This paragraph covers one TCR beta chain sequence. This clone was counted between two and nine times. The antigen it recognizes is unknown. Qualities for individual bases were not recorded, and no much larger clone is one base off. The germline V end is reduced by 4 bases and the J end by 6 bases; junction bases left unmatched: 9. The CDR3 measures 16 amino acids from cysteine to phenylalanine. The only DNA kept is the CDR3, 48 bases in frame from the first base. CDR1 and CDR2, looked up from the germline V gene, are LGHNA and YSLEER. The entire amount of isolated RNA was reverse transcribed using the High Capacity cDNA Reverse Transcription Kit, so the sequenced TCRB transcripts were expressed ones. Deep immunoSEQ sequencing was performed on naive, central memory and regulatory T cell samples, with an average of roughly 3.5 million total reads per sample. Sorted cells were lysed in RLT buffer and RNA was extracted with DNase-treated RNeasy Micro or Mini kits, depending on cell number. Each cell subset was processed separately to prevent cross-contamination, with patient and healthy donor samples processed together. The immunoSEQ multiplex PCR was used to amplify TCRB sequences from cDNA, generating 87-bp fragments that spanned the CDR3 region. Sequencing of the amplicons was done on the Illumina HiSeq platform. The authors processed their data as follows. PCR bias was corrected computationally using synthetic template baselines, and reads within Hamming distance 2 were collapsed, with unmergeable singletons discarded. Reads were aligned against IMGT so that V, D and J genes, CDR3 length and insertions or deletions at six rearrangement sites could be assigned. Within each subset, clonotype counts were normalized to sorted cell number, after which true diversity and Gini coefficients were computed with the tcR R package. The overlap coefficient, calculated on TCRB nucleotide sequences, was used to measure repertoire sharing. TCRdb holds this immuneACCESS table with in-frame rearrangements only. Some clones are missing; in checked studies, unresolved V genes explain under half, and the rest has no known cause. That table supplies the V and J calls and clone size; D and trimming were determined from the DNA. This sample lists about 150,000 clones; around 8% were detected once. Of the sample, 0.55% to 0.75% falls within the top ten clones.

The source of the sample is a study of beta chain features in type 1 diabetes listed by TCRdb under 2018. For the wider study: Mean age, gender distribution, total cell number and subset yield were not different between patients and healthy donors. A total of just under 110,000,000 sorted cells were examined across all samples, and RNA yield correlated strongly with the number of cells per subset. In the study, recently diagnosed type 1 diabetes patients and matched healthy donors were compared on the TCRB repertoires of their sorted circulating CD4+ T cell subsets. Whereas all 30 or so donors provided naive and central memory subsets, regulatory and stem cell-like memory subsets were isolated from just 8 patients and roughly eight healthy donors.

General study outcomes and caveats: Only small numbers of individuals were included in the HLA sub-analyses, which left unresolved whether HLA type had any influence on TCRB rearrangement. Fewer insertions and more nucleotide deletions at VDJ recombination sites were observed in patients with type 1 diabetes, implying thymic rearrangement abnormalities. A moderate but significant shortening of TCRB CDR3 length was observed in type 1 diabetes patients in all four CD4+ subsets. PCR may preferentially amplify shorter templates, but because patient and control samples were amplified and corrected together, any resulting skew would affect both groups equally. Sequencing cDNA rather than genomic DNA could over-represent highly expressing activated cells, although activation and CD3 levels did not differ between groups. Naive, central memory and regulatory TCRB repertoires appeared to be more alike among patients than among healthy donors.

A single peripheral blood draw of approximately 100 mL on average was collected from each donor into heparinised tubes. A BD FACSAria II was used to sort naive, central memory, regulatory and stem cell-like memory CD4+ T cells with a panel that included CD45RO, CCR7, CD25, CD127, CD95 and CD27. All sorted populations exceeded 95% purity. PBMCs were isolated right away by Lymphoprep density gradient centrifugation and were stained directly, without culture. So that batch effects would be minimized, each experiment stained and sorted samples in pairs, pairing one healthy donor with one patient. The sample comprised central memory CD4+ T cells from blood. The receptor was isolated from a man between 18 and 35 years old in good health. The rearrangement joined TRBV4-3 to TRBJ2-2; 9 nucleotides in the junction match TRBD2. Here is the DNA: TGCGCCAGCAGCCGGGGAAGACTAGCGGTCGCCGGGGAGCTGTTTTTT. Its protein reads: CASSRGRLAVAGELFF.